This is a list of T cell receptor beta chains from one sample in a study of cytomegalovirus exposure and HLA in healthy donors. Sequencing was performed with immunoSEQ multiplex PCR; in TCRdb, only in-frame clones are kept and a portion is missing. The sample has fewer than 250,000 clones, and its top ten clones hold less than 1%. The sample taken for sequencing was PBMCs. These receptors originate from a woman under 40 in good health and CMV-seropositive. CDR3s include the opening cysteine and the closing phenylalanine or tryptophan. The order of the fields is V gene, D gene, J gene, CDR3 protein, CDR3 DNA. The D gene is left open where the match is weak.

>TRBV4-1|NA|TRBJ1-5
CASSQISLGEGNQPQHF
TGCGCCAGCAGCCAAATTTCATTGGGTGAGGGCAATCAGCCCCAGCATTTT
>TRBV28|TRBD1|TRBJ1-2
CASRLDRASRYGYTF
TGTGCCAGCAGGCTTGACAGGGCCAGTCGATATGGCTACACCTTC
>TRBV7-8|TRBD2|TRBJ2-4
CASSLARGLAGRAKNIQYF
TGTGCCAGCAGCTTAGCCCGAGGACTAGCGGGGCGGGCCAAAAACATTCAGTACTTC
>TRBV6-6|NA|TRBJ1-2
CASSYSNPGQAGYTF
TGTGCCAGCAGTTACTCGAATCCAGGGCAGGCTGGCTACACCTTC
>TRBV9|NA|TRBJ1-3
CASSLGTSRSGNTIYF
TGTGCCAGCAGCTTAGGGACTTCCCGCTCTGGAAACACCATATATTTT
>TRBV18|NA|TRBJ2-5
CASSPAGSETQYF
TGTGCCAGCTCACCGGCGGGGAGTGAGACCCAGTACTTC
>TRBV6-5|TRBD2|TRBJ2-7
CASSYVIAGAYEQYF
TGTGCCAGCAGTTACGTGATAGCGGGAGCCTACGAGCAGTACTTC
>TRBV6-5|NA|TRBJ1-5
CASSYGGAHQPQHF
TGTGCCAGCAGTTACGGTGGGGCCCATCAGCCCCAGCATTTT
>TRBV5-1|NA|TRBJ2-2
CASSSPGGGPYTGELFF
TGCGCCAGCAGCTCACCTGGGGGGGGGCCCTACACCGGGGAGCTGTTTTTT
>TRBV29-1|NA|TRBJ1-3
CSVGRDTNSGNTIYF
TGCAGCGTTGGCCGGGACACCAACTCTGGAAACACCATATATTTT
>TRBV7-2|NA|TRBJ2-7
CASSFRYEQYF
TGTGCCAGCAGCTTCCGCTACGAGCAGTACTTC
>TRBV12-5|TRBD2|TRBJ2-1
CASGLVPAGGDEQFF
TGTGCTAGTGGTTTGGTGCCAGCGGGAGGAGATGAGCAGTTCTTC
>TRBV16|TRBD1|TRBJ1-1
CASSQWSRDRVPEAFF
TGTGCCAGCAGCCAATGGTCCCGGGACAGGGTACCTGAAGCTTTCTTT
>TRBV11-2|NA|TRBJ1-4
CASSLDSATNEKLFF
TGTGCCAGCAGCCTGGACAGTGCAACTAATGAAAAACTGTTTTTT
>TRBV6-5|NA|TRBJ1-1
CASIKRSNTEAFF
TGTGCCAGCATTAAGAGGTCGAACACTGAAGCTTTCTTT
>TRBV10-3|TRBD1|TRBJ2-7
CAISGKTGDEQYF
TGTGCCATCAGTGGCAAGACAGGGGACGAGCAGTACTTC
>TRBV7-2|NA|TRBJ1-2
CASSSSSAAQGMGGYTF
TGTGCCAGCAGCTCCTCATCCGCAGCGCAGGGGATGGGAGGCTACACCTTC
>TRBV6-5|NA|TRBJ2-1
CASTGTPYNEQFF
TGTGCCAGTACAGGGACCCCCTACAATGAGCAGTTCTTC
>TRBV11-2|NA|TRBJ1-1
CASSFSGTSNTEAFF
TGTGCCAGCAGCTTTTCAGGAACCTCGAACACTGAAGCTTTCTTT
>TRBV19|NA|TRBJ2-7
CASTPTRALTYEQYF
TGTGCCAGTACCCCCACCAGGGCACTAACCTACGAGCAGTACTTC
>TRBV4-3|NA|TRBJ2-7
CASSHTPPAGQNYEQYF
TGCGCCAGCAGCCACACCCCTCCCGCGGGGCAGAACTACGAGCAGTACTTC
>TRBV7-2|NA|TRBJ1-3
CASSLILALSGNTIYF
TGTGCCAGCAGCTTAATTCTTGCACTCTCTGGAAACACCATATATTTT
>TRBV7-6|NA|TRBJ2-3
CASSRRSSVTDTQYF
TGTGCCAGCAGCCGGCGGAGTTCAGTCACAGATACGCAGTATTTT
>TRBV10-1|TRBD2|TRBJ2-3
CASSGLAGGSSAQYF
TGCGCCAGCAGTGGTCTAGCGGGGGGATCTAGCGCGCAGTATTTT
>TRBV7-2|NA|TRBJ2-3
CASSLAGGLGDTQYF
TGTGCCAGCAGCTTAGCGGGGGGGCTCGGAGATACGCAGTATTTT
>TRBV30|NA|TRBJ1-4
CAWSRSSLGEKLFF
TGTGCCTGGAGTCGCTCGTCACTTGGTGAAAAACTGTTTTTT
>TRBV4-1|NA|TRBJ2-1
CASSQGVAAGGEQFF
TGCGCCAGCAGCCAAGGAGTCGCCGCAGGAGGGGAGCAGTTCTTC
>TRBV19|NA|TRBJ2-4
CASGDSGRRNIQYF
TGTGCCAGTGGTGATTCAGGGCGTCGGAACATTCAGTACTTC
>TRBV11-2|NA|TRBJ2-7
CASSSSLQGTTYEQYF
TGTGCCAGCAGCTCCTCCCTCCAGGGGACCACCTACGAGCAGTACTTC
>TRBV30|TRBD2|TRBJ2-7
CAWGREGKIYERYF
TGTGCCTGGGGGCGGGAGGGCAAAATCTACGAGCGGTACTTC
>TRBV7-2|NA|TRBJ1-3
CASSLESGGPGNTIYF
TGTGCCAGCAGCTTAGAGTCGGGGGGACCTGGAAACACCATATATTTT
>TRBV6-6|NA|TRBJ2-7
CASSLRDTYEQYF
TGTGCCAGCAGCCTTAGGGACACCTACGAGCAGTACTTC
>TRBV5-7|NA|TRBJ2-7
CASSVGSWLASYEQYF
TGTGCCAGCAGCGTGGGTTCCTGGCTAGCGTCGTACGAGCAGTACTTC
>TRBV30|NA|TRBJ1-4
CAGGRSNEKLFF
TGTGCCGGTGGGAGAAGTAATGAAAAACTGTTTTTT
>TRBV9|TRBD1|TRBJ1-1
CASTEDRDGTEAFF
TGTGCCAGCACCGAAGACAGGGATGGCACTGAAGCTTTCTTT
>TRBV18|NA|TRBJ2-3
CASSQTGTRRTDTQYF
TGTGCCAGCTCACAAACCGGGACAAGACGCACAGATACGCAGTATTTT
>TRBV29-1|NA|TRBJ1-5
CSVGELGGQPQHF
TGCAGCGTGGGGGAGTTAGGGGGTCAGCCCCAGCATTTT
>TRBV11-2|TRBD1|TRBJ2-2
CASRKLRGRTTGELFF
TGTGCCAGCAGAAAACTAAGGGGGCGCACGACCGGGGAGCTGTTTTTT
>TRBV6-1|TRBD1|TRBJ1-2
CASSATGGAKGYTF
TGTGCCAGCAGTGCGACAGGGGGCGCGAAAGGCTACACCTTC
>TRBV11-2|TRBD1|TRBJ1-3
CASSVYRGSGNTIYF
TGTGCCAGCAGCGTGTACAGGGGCTCTGGAAACACCATATATTTT
>TRBV6-1|NA|TRBJ2-7
CASSEVRQTRYEQYF
TGTGCCAGCAGTGAAGTACGACAGACGCGGTACGAGCAGTACTTC
>TRBV6-4|NA|TRBJ2-7
CASSDRTSYEQYF
TGTGCCAGCAGTGACAGGACTTCCTACGAGCAGTACTTC
>TRBV11-2|TRBD2|TRBJ2-1
CASSLALAGTYNEQFF
TGTGCCAGCAGCTTAGCGCTAGCGGGTACCTACAATGAGCAGTTCTTC